This T cell receptor beta chain emerged from a study of vaccination and CD4 T cells after COVID-19 (dated by TCRdb to about 2022). About the investigation overall: Convalescent patients had a positive SARS-CoV-2 result on nasal swab PCR, and of these patients, several had mild disease and one had severe disease. The convalescent cohort included six males and four females, with two Hispanic individuals, seven Caucasians, two Asians and one multiracial person. Two doses of either the Pfizer-BioNTech BNT162b2 vaccine (n=8) or the Moderna mRNA-1273 vaccine (n=2) were administered to participants. Post-COVID blood samples from convalescent patients were collected a median of around 110 days after diagnosis, with a range of 35 to 161 days. Post-vaccine blood samples were collected a median of around 2.5 months after the second vaccine dose, ranging from about 14 to 241 days. Overlapping spike peptide pools from SARS-CoV-2 and from the common cold coronaviruses HCoV-NL63, HCoV-OC43 and HCoV-229E were used as culture stimuli. Control cultures received a CEFX viral epitope pool as the positive control, an HIV-1 Nef peptide pool as the negative control, or no peptide. In 9 to 11 COVID-19 convalescent patients and 4 infection-naive healthy vaccine recipients, researchers compared the spike-specific CD4+ TCR repertoire from before mRNA vaccination with the repertoire from after. What the research found in general, with its limitations: Nearly all vaccine-specific clones in convalescent patients (304 of 307) were mono-reactive for SARS-CoV-2 spike rather than cross-reactive with common cold coronaviruses. An increase in the median number of SARS-CoV-2-reactive clonotypes from 20 to 25 after infection to a few dozen after vaccination was observed, but the change was not found to be significant. Among convalescent patients, a median roughly 90% of the SARS-CoV-2-reactive clones seen after vaccination appeared only after vaccination, which suggests priming specific to the vaccine. Only a relatively small number of convalescent patients were included in the study, and early timepoints following natural infection were not analyzed.

From cysteine to phenylalanine, the CDR3 is 11 amino acids long. Here the CDR3 DNA is all that survives: 33 bases in frame from base 1. The germline V gene sets CDR1 to MDHEN and CDR2 to SYDVKM. Trimming takes 11 bases from V and 4 bases from J, and the germline ends sit 11 bases apart. In regard to this clonotype: Its antigen is currently not known. It has no much larger one-base neighbor in the sample; base qualities were not kept.

The sample's treatment or condition, from its label and the paper: approximately 9-day PBMC culture with coronavirus spike peptide pools or control peptides (ViraFEST assay). The ViraFEST assay was used in the study, in which antigen-specific T cells were expanded with peptide pools and expanded clonotypes were subsequently identified by TCR sequencing. Positive SARS-CoV-2 PCR tests in the convalescent patients dated from March to December 2020, before Alpha, Beta and Delta variants emerged in the United States. PBMCs were cultured at about 2 million per well in IMDM supplemented with approximately 5% human AB serum and 9.5 to 10 IU/ml IL-2, with approximately 10 ug/ml peptide pools added. Half of the culture medium was replaced with fresh IL-2-containing medium on days 3 and 7. CD4+ T cells were isolated after about 10 days of culture through negative selection using the EasySep CD4+ T cell isolation kit. PBMCs were separated from whole blood using Ficoll-Paque Plus gradient centrifugation and then either used fresh or cryopreserved at -140C. Each culture condition was generally run in triplicate wells.

The library was produced with PCR. At the Johns Hopkins FTIC core, DNA from the cultured CD4+ T cells underwent TCR sequencing with the Oncomine TCR Beta short-read assay. Genomic DNA was extracted from the cultured CD4+ T cells with the QIAamp micro DNA kit. Oncomine TCR Beta libraries made from cultured CD4+ T cells were pooled using unique dual indexes and sequenced on an Illumina iSeq 100. As for how the authors treated the data: Non-productive sequences were filtered out, and CDR3s that did not start with C, did not end with F or W, or were shorter than 7 amino acids were discarded. Antigen-specific clonotypes were identified with the MANAFEST web application by comparing peptide-stimulated wells with reference and other culture wells. An FDR below 0.05, an odds ratio above 5, and a productive frequency above 0.1% in at least two of three replicate wells were required for clones to be considered positive. Cross-reactive clonotypes were defined as significantly expanded in both SARS-CoV-2 spike wells and at least one common cold coronavirus spike condition. Levenshtein distances (stringdist) and unrooted phylogenetic trees (ape) in R version 3.6.1 were used to assess CDR3 homology. The public reads were run again by TCRdb, first through fastp at Q25 and then through MiXCR, and only productive beta chains were kept. Each CDR3 protein gets just one entry, which takes the most common genes and DNA from the rows behind it. It is TCRdb's table, rather than the study itself, that gives the V and J calls and clone size. The sample profile shows 15,000 to 20,000 distinct CDR3 sequences; around 61% of them were found once. Roughly 10% of the sample goes to the ten largest clones.

Recombination connected TRBV28 to TRBJ1-2, with TRBD1 perhaps the D gene, on 6 matching bases. Input material: CD4+ T cells from blood, cultured in vitro. The sequence derives from a human donor who had recovered from COVID-19. Here the CDR3 is given as CAHRDIYGYTF. The DNA sequence follows: TGTGCCCATCGGGACATCTATGGCTACACCTTC.